These T cell receptor beta chains were read from a single sample in a study of CD8+CD57+ T cells in acquired aplastic anemia. TCRdb ran MiXCR on the reads and lists one entry per CDR3 protein. In the table there are roughly 220,000 distinct CDR3 sequences, roughly 60% of which are singletons. Sequencing was performed on sorted CD4+, CD8+, or CD8+CD57+ T cells (not recorded which) from PBMCs. The receptors derive from a human donor with aplastic anemia. Both conserved end residues are part of each CDR3. Each record gives: CDR3 protein, CDR3 DNA, J gene, clone size, D gene, V gene. The D gene is left open where the match is weak. Clone size appears in some rows only: once, few, many, or a class for an expanded clone.

cdr3_aa: CATSRVQRISTDTQYF; cdr3_nt: TGTGCCACCAGCAGGGTACAGCGGATTAGCACAGATACGCAGTATTTT; j_call: TRBJ2-3; clone_size: NA; d_call: NA; v_call: TRBV15
cdr3_aa: CSVEGPGQVLEQFF; cdr3_nt: TGCAGCGTTGAAGGCCCGGGACAGGTCCTTGAGCAGTTCTTC; j_call: TRBJ2-1; clone_size: NA; d_call: TRBD1; v_call: TRBV29-1
cdr3_aa: CASSHRIGTGAYEQYF; cdr3_nt: TGTGCCAGCAGCCACAGGATCGGGACAGGGGCCTACGAGCAGTACTTC; j_call: TRBJ2-7; clone_size: few; d_call: TRBD1; v_call: TRBV11-1
cdr3_aa: CASSLSRGANVLTF; cdr3_nt: TGCGCCAGCAGCTTGTCTCGAGGGGCCAACGTCCTGACTTTC; j_call: TRBJ2-6; clone_size: NA; d_call: NA; v_call: TRBV5-1
cdr3_aa: CASSRADNSNQPQHF; cdr3_nt: TGTGCCAGCAGCAGGGCCGATAATAGCAATCAGCCCCAGCATTTT; j_call: TRBJ1-5; clone_size: NA; d_call: NA; v_call: TRBV2
cdr3_aa: CASSQGTSVWEQYF; cdr3_nt: TGTGCCAGCAGCCAAGGGACTAGTGTATGGGAGCAGTACTTC; j_call: TRBJ2-7; clone_size: NA; d_call: TRBD2; v_call: TRBV14
cdr3_aa: CATSDSWGELGGYTF; cdr3_nt: TGTGCCACCAGTGATTCCTGGGGCGAGCTCGGAGGCTACACCTTC; j_call: TRBJ1-2; clone_size: NA; d_call: NA; v_call: TRBV24-1
cdr3_aa: CASSLMTDEQYF; cdr3_nt: TGTGCCAGCAGCCTAATGACGGACGAGCAGTACTTC; j_call: TRBJ2-7; clone_size: once; d_call: NA; v_call: TRBV7-8
cdr3_aa: CATGNARPGSNQPQHF; cdr3_nt: TGTGCCACCGGAAACGCCAGGCCTGGTAGCAATCAGCCCCAGCATTTT; j_call: TRBJ1-5; clone_size: many; d_call: NA; v_call: TRBV6-6
cdr3_aa: CASSLEGHQPQHF; cdr3_nt: TGTGCCAGCAGCTTGGAGGGCCATCAGCCCCAGCATTTT; j_call: TRBJ1-5; clone_size: NA; d_call: NA; v_call: TRBV5-6
cdr3_aa: CASSQALLAGYEQYF; cdr3_nt: TGTGCCAGCAGCCAAGCCTTACTAGCGGGATACGAGCAGTACTTC; j_call: TRBJ2-7; clone_size: NA; d_call: TRBD2; v_call: TRBV4-2
cdr3_aa: CASSRVFGSSGANVLTF; cdr3_nt: TGTGCCAGCAGTCGCGTCTTCGGCAGCTCTGGGGCCAACGTCCTGACTTTC; j_call: TRBJ2-6; clone_size: NA; d_call: NA; v_call: TRBV7-3
cdr3_aa: CSATSDSHYEQFF; cdr3_nt: TGCAGTGCTACCTCAGACAGCCACTATGAGCAGTTCTTC; j_call: TRBJ2-1; clone_size: NA; d_call: NA; v_call: TRBV20-1
cdr3_aa: CATGTGALSTGELFF; cdr3_nt: TGTGCCACCGGTACTGGGGCGCTTAGCACCGGGGAGCTGTTTTTT; j_call: TRBJ2-2; clone_size: NA; d_call: NA; v_call: TRBV15
cdr3_aa: CASSGADSYEQYF; cdr3_nt: TGTGCCAGCAGTGGTGCAGACTCCTACGAGCAGTACTTC; j_call: TRBJ2-7; clone_size: NA; d_call: NA; v_call: TRBV2
cdr3_aa: CASSPSASHWGSEQYF; cdr3_nt: TGTGCCAGCAGTCCTAGCGCGTCTCATTGGGGTAGCGAGCAGTACTTC; j_call: TRBJ2-7; clone_size: many; d_call: NA; v_call: TRBV6-4
cdr3_aa: CATSSFGGGANEQFF; cdr3_nt: TGTGCCACCAGCAGTTTTGGCGGGGGGGCCAATGAGCAGTTCTTC; j_call: TRBJ2-1; clone_size: NA; d_call: TRBD2; v_call: TRBV15
cdr3_aa: CASSYQRGVGGSYEQYF; cdr3_nt: TGTGCCAGCAGTTATCAGCGGGGGGTCGGCGGCTCCTACGAGCAGTACTTC; j_call: TRBJ2-7; clone_size: NA; d_call: TRBD2; v_call: TRBV6-2/TRBV6-3
cdr3_aa: CASSERTTANTEAFF; cdr3_nt: TGCGCCAGCAGTGAGAGGACGACCGCGAACACTGAAGCTTTCTTT; j_call: TRBJ1-1; clone_size: once; d_call: NA; v_call: TRBV10-1
cdr3_aa: CAISEGRRGALSGEFF; cdr3_nt: TGTGCCATCAGCGAGGGGCGGCGGGGGGCCCTCTCGGGGGAGTTCTTC; j_call: TRBJ2-1; clone_size: once; d_call: TRBD2; v_call: TRBV2
cdr3_aa: CSARRGDGQETQYF; cdr3_nt: TGCAGTGCTAGGAGGGGGGACGGGCAAGAGACCCAGTACTTC; j_call: TRBJ2-5; clone_size: NA; d_call: NA; v_call: TRBV20-1
cdr3_aa: CASSMLPLYEQYF; cdr3_nt: TGTGCCAGTAGTATGCTCCCCCTCTACGAGCAGTACTTC; j_call: TRBJ2-7; clone_size: NA; d_call: NA; v_call: TRBV19
cdr3_aa: CASSTQTGGDYGYTF; cdr3_nt: TGTGCCAGTAGTACTCAAACAGGGGGTGACTATGGCTACACCTTC; j_call: TRBJ1-2; clone_size: NA; d_call: TRBD1; v_call: TRBV19
cdr3_aa: CASSIGPSTDTQYF; cdr3_nt: TGTGCCAGTAGTATTGGACCGAGCACAGATACGCAGTATTTT; j_call: TRBJ2-3; clone_size: NA; d_call: NA; v_call: TRBV19
cdr3_aa: CASSVGGQGANEQFF; cdr3_nt: TGTGCCAGCAGCGTAGGGGGACAGGGTGCGAATGAGCAGTTCTTC; j_call: TRBJ2-1; clone_size: NA; d_call: TRBD1; v_call: TRBV9
cdr3_aa: CASSLEDTTSYEQYF; cdr3_nt: TGCGCCAGCAGCTTGGAGGACACCACTTCCTACGAGCAGTACTTC; j_call: TRBJ2-7; clone_size: NA; d_call: NA; v_call: TRBV5-1
cdr3_aa: CATSRERGNEKLFF; cdr3_nt: TGTGCCACCAGCAGAGAGCGGGGTAATGAAAAACTGTTTTTT; j_call: TRBJ1-4; clone_size: NA; d_call: NA; v_call: TRBV15
cdr3_aa: CATSFREMNTEAFF; cdr3_nt: TGTGCCACCAGCTTCCGGGAAATGAACACTGAAGCTTTCTTT; j_call: TRBJ1-1; clone_size: few; d_call: NA; v_call: TRBV15
cdr3_aa: CASSLGPGGVGNTIYF; cdr3_nt: TGTGCCAGCAGCTTAGGCCCAGGAGGGGTTGGAAACACCATATATTTT; j_call: TRBJ1-3; clone_size: NA; d_call: NA; v_call: TRBV7-9
cdr3_aa: CASSPQGSNGYTF; cdr3_nt: TGTGCCAGCAGCCCACAGGGATCCAACGGCTACACCTTC; j_call: TRBJ1-2; clone_size: NA; d_call: NA; v_call: TRBV7-9
cdr3_aa: CASSLAPSTHGDTGELFF; cdr3_nt: TGTGCCAGCAGCTTAGCGCCTTCGACTCACGGGGACACCGGGGAGCTGTTTTTT; j_call: TRBJ2-2; clone_size: many; d_call: NA; v_call: TRBV7-8
cdr3_aa: CASSIGQFNEQFF; cdr3_nt: TGTGCCAGTAGTATAGGACAGTTTAATGAGCAGTTCTTC; j_call: TRBJ2-1; clone_size: once; d_call: NA; v_call: TRBV19
cdr3_aa: CASTRDQINEKLFF; cdr3_nt: TGTGCCAGCACCAGGGACCAGATAAATGAAAAACTGTTTTTT; j_call: TRBJ1-4; clone_size: NA; d_call: NA; v_call: TRBV25-1
cdr3_aa: CATSDPRDRGFNEQYF; cdr3_nt: TGTGCCACCAGTGATCCCCGGGACAGGGGGTTTAACGAGCAGTACTTC; j_call: TRBJ2-7; clone_size: few; d_call: TRBD1; v_call: TRBV24-1
cdr3_aa: CASSHPRTSSTYF; cdr3_nt: TGCGCCAGCAGCCACCCAAGGACTAGTAGCACGTATTTT; j_call: TRBJ2-3; clone_size: few; d_call: TRBD2; v_call: TRBV4-1
cdr3_aa: CASSSTGPGELFF; cdr3_nt: TGCGCCAGCAGCTCCACAGGGCCCGGGGAGCTGTTTTTT; j_call: TRBJ2-2; clone_size: NA; d_call: NA; v_call: TRBV5-1
cdr3_aa: CSVEFVGYEQYF; cdr3_nt: TGCAGCGTTGAATTCGTAGGTTACGAGCAGTACTTC; j_call: TRBJ2-7; clone_size: medium-sized; d_call: NA; v_call: TRBV29-1